Listed here are 9 T cell receptor beta chains from one sample, sequenced in a study of tumor-infiltrating lymphocytes in primary liver carcinoma. Germline DNA was extracted too, while blood RNA derived from unsorted whole blood. TCR beta cDNA was prepared out of about 510 ng total RNA by means of a constant-region primer. Three nested multiplex PCR rounds, a slightly modified ARM-PCR method, built the TCR beta libraries. Both of the initial two PCR rounds ran for nine to eleven cycles and employed TRBV1-TRBV30 forward primers alongside a C-beta reverse primer. TCRdb itself ran the multiplex PCR reads through MiXCR, one entry per CDR3 protein. This sample has some 180,000 distinct CDR3 sequences; about 60% occur once, and the top ten carry less than 75%. The sequenced sample consisted of peripheral blood. These receptors came from a man between 40 and 49 years old with primary liver carcinoma and hepatitis B virus infection.

A note on this clonotype: This could be a read error, since a much larger clone is one nucleotide away. V is TRBV6-5 and J is TRBJ2-5; TRBD2 is a possible D gene (5 bases). V lost 2 bases and J 10 bases, leaving 29 bases between the germline ends. Germline V CDR1 and CDR2: MNHEY, SVGAGI. The CDR3 has 18 amino acids. The CDR3 is CASSYRAAACGGVGGQYF. In nucleotides, the CDR3 is TGTGCCAGCAGTTACCGCGCTGCCGCGTGTGGAGGCGTTGGCGGCCAGTACTTC.

In its sample, this clonotype was seen a few times. The genes are TRBV12-3 or TRBV12-4 and TRBJ2-1, with 11 bases lining up with TRBD2. The CDR3 consists of 15 residues. The V gene end was trimmed by 6 bases and the J gene end by 9 bases; junction bases not matched to a gene: 10. In DNA form, the CDR3 reads TGTGCCAGCAGCCGAACTAGCGGGAGAATCGGTGAGCAGTTCTTC. As protein: CASSRTSGRIGEQFF.

This clonotype showed up many times. The rearrangement uses TRBV29-1 and TRBJ2-1, with D tentatively TRBD1 (5 bases). This CDR3 spans 14 amino acids. The germline gives CDR1 SQVTM, CDR2 ANQGSEA. V dropped 6 bases and J dropped 8 bases, with 20 bases sitting between them. As DNA, the CDR3 is TGCAGCGTCCAGGGTCTCTGGAACAGCGATGAGCAGTTCTTC. The encoded protein is CSVQGLWNSDEQFF.

There are a few counts of this clonotype. A much larger clone lies a single base off, so this may be a read error. The genes are TRBV11-2 and TRBJ2-7; possibly TRBD2 for D (5 bases). The germline V gene encodes CDR1 SGHAT and CDR2 FQNNGV. V shed 1 base and J shed 13 bases, with 14 bases lying between them. This CDR3 comprises 12 residues. Here the CDR3 DNA reads TGTGCCAGCAGCTTAGGTCTAACGGGAATCTACTTC. It yields the protein CASSLGLTGIYF.

The J gene is TRBJ2-7, the V gene TRBV6-5; D possibly uses TRBD1 or TRBD2 (5 bases each). CDR3 length: 11 residues. V shed 10 bases and J shed 11 bases, with 18 bases lying between them. Germline V gene lookup returns CDR1 MNHEY and CDR2 SVGAGI. DNA of the CDR3: TGTGCCACCCGGTGGGGGAACGAAGAGTACTTC. Its translation: CATRWGNEEYF.

V gene TRBV29-1 combines with J gene TRBJ2-6; 9 nucleotides align to TRBD1. Per the germline V gene, CDR1 is SQVTM and CDR2 is ANQGSEA. J lost 2 bases, V lost 1 base, and 3 bases had no gene match. This CDR3 is 16 amino acids long. The CDR3 sequence is CSVEVTGGTGANVLTF. Written as DNA, the CDR3 is TGCAGCGTTGAAGTGACAGGGGGAACTGGGGCCAACGTCCTGACTTTC.

The gene calls are TRBV5-1 and TRBJ2-1; D gene unclear. V was trimmed by 4 bases and J by 10 bases, leaving 9 bases between them. CDR1 is SGHRS and CDR2 is YFSETQ in the germline V gene. CDR3 length: 11 residues. The chain's CDR3 is CASSETGEQFF. CDR3 DNA: TGCGCCAGCAGCGAAACGGGCGAGCAGTTCTTC.

About this clonotype: A read error may be the cause here, since a much bigger clone is one base away. The rearrangement uses TRBV11-2 and TRBJ2-1, with 9 bases matching TRBD2. CDR1 is SGHAT, CDR2 FQNNGV, per germline. The CDR3 totals 15 residues. The CDR3 region has the DNA TGTGCCAACAGCTTAGATTTAGCGGGAGTTAATGAGCAGTTCTTC. This translates into CANSLDLAGVNEQFF.

For this clonotype: This may come from a read error, since a much larger clone is one base off. The V call is TRBV7-8, the J call TRBJ2-7; tentatively, D is TRBD1 or TRBD2 (5 bases each). Germline-derived CDR1 and CDR2 are SGHVS and FQNEAQ. V dropped 2 bases and J dropped 3 bases, with 17 bases sitting between them. This CDR3 region has 16 residues. The CDR3 loop is CASSLSLERGNYEQYF. Here the CDR3 DNA reads TGTGCCAGCAGCTTATCGCTGGAGAGGGGTAACTACGAGCAGTACTTC.